The rows below give T cell receptor beta chains drawn from one sample of a study of radiotherapy plus CTLA-4 blockade in lung cancer. Assay: immunoSEQ multiplex PCR; the TCRdb copy retains only in-frame clones and omits some. Of some 73,000 clones listed, roughly 69% are singletons. Sequencing used peripheral blood, obtained from a patient treated with radiotherapy plus ipilimumab. All receptors derive from a human donor with non-small cell lung cancer whose response to radiotherapy plus ipilimumab could not be evaluated. CDR3s include the opening cysteine and the closing phenylalanine or tryptophan. Each record gives: V gene, CDR3 protein.

>TRBV28
CASNPGQGYEQYF
>TRBV30
CAWSVLWTKTYEQYF
>TRBV6-1
CASSATLAVETQYF
>TRBV6-5
CAIRPGTSADEQYF
>TRBV2
CASSAQGGGEKLFF
>TRBV7-3
CASSLGDRGYNEQFF
>TRBV27
CASSQTGGSLVYGYTF
>TRBV6-6
CASSYSMGQSYGYTF
>TRBV30
CAWGGLADLNEQFF
>TRBV29-1
CSVVSLYEQYF
>TRBV7-2
CASSLGPPGLNTEAFF
>TRBV9
CASSVDGGNYGYTF
>TRBV7-8
CASSPWTGNTGELFF
>TRBV4-1
CASSHPYTEAFF
>TRBV4-2
CASSLSGTATSGANVLTF
>TRBV6-4
CASSDSFTGQLDGYTF
>TRBV5-1
CASSLVGGEYTEAFF
>TRBV19
CASSITGEDRPRHF
>TRBV6-1
CASSDGGYQPQHF
>TRBV18
CASSRFGPGEGYTF
>TRBV6-5
CASSSRGQGIAEQYF
>TRBV11-2
CASSLGGGVYEQYF
>TRBV30
CAWSGGEQYF
>TRBV7-2
CASSLDGGNYGYTF
>TRBV11-3
CASSLTGTGPSEQYF
>TRBV7-2
CASSLRQGGSPLHF
>TRBV7-9
CASSLFRTTGEEAFF
>TRBV7-8
CASSLASQTYEQYF
>TRBV28
CASSPDSDRWGTGELFF